Listed below are T cell receptor beta chains from one sample, sequenced in a study of T-cell memory formation after mild COVID-19. MiXCR, applied by TCRdb to the 5' RACE reads, yields one record per CDR3 protein. The table includes under 550,000 distinct CDR3 sequences, over 15% detected once. Sequencing input: PBMCs or a T cell subset sorted from them (not recorded which). The receptors were sampled from a man between 18 and 35 years old who had mild COVID-19 (a few samples of this study predate the infection). Cell type and time point are not known. Each CDR3 is given with its conserved first and last residue. Each record gives: J gene, clone size, V gene, D gene, CDR3 protein, CDR3 DNA. The D gene is left open where the match is weak. Rows give clone size only sometimes, using once, few, many, or a class for an expanded clone.

TRBJ1-5 few TRBV29-1 TRBD1 CSVATGNQPQHF TGCAGCGTTGCGACAGGGAATCAGCCCCAGCATTTT
TRBJ1-3 few TRBV3-1 NA CASMPRGSGNTIYF TGTGCCAGCATGCCAAGGGGCTCTGGAAACACCATATATTTT
TRBJ1-2 many TRBV7-9 NA CASSPRQRGYTF TGTGCCAGCAGCCCCCGACAGAGAGGCTACACCTTC
TRBJ2-4 few TRBV4-1 NA CASSHGGLQYF TGCGCCAGCAGCCATGGTGGGCTCCAGTACTTC
TRBJ1-6 many TRBV7-6 NA CASSQQGRNSPLHF TGTGCCAGCAGCCAGCAAGGGAGGAATTCACCCCTCCACTTT
TRBJ2-5 NA TRBV4-2 NA CASSQGEGRLRETQYF TGTGCCAGCAGCCAGGGAGAGGGAAGACTCCGGGAGACCCAGTACTTC
TRBJ2-1 NA TRBV20-1 NA CSARDLGGGYNEQFF TGCAGTGCTAGAGATCTGGGGGGCGGCTACAATGAGCAGTTCTTC
TRBJ2-2 NA TRBV12-3/TRBV12-4 TRBD2 CASSLLRGKNTGELFF TGTGCCAGCAGCCTTTTGCGGGGGAAGAACACCGGGGAGCTGTTTTTT
TRBJ1-5 NA TRBV6-2/TRBV6-3 NA CASSRPRDNQPQHF TGTGCCAGCAGCCGGCCCCGGGACAATCAGCCCCAGCATTTT
TRBJ2-1 NA TRBV12-3/TRBV12-4 NA CASSVTGGSYNEQFF TGTGCCAGCAGTGTTACCGGGGGCTCCTACAATGAGCAGTTCTTC
TRBJ2-3 once TRBV20-1 NA CSGGRWDTQYF TGCAGTGGGGGCCGATGGGATACGCAGTATTTT
TRBJ2-3 NA TRBV15 NA CATSRVTVTTDTQYF TGTGCCACCAGCAGAGTCACCGTAACCACAGATACGCAGTATTTT
TRBJ1-4 NA TRBV9 TRBD1 CASSSMDRGNEKLFF TGTGCCAGCAGCTCTATGGACAGGGGTAATGAAAAACTGTTTTTT
TRBJ1-2 NA TRBV6-6 TRBD1 CASSYSGTGDYGYTF TGTGCCAGCAGTTACTCGGGGACAGGAGATTATGGCTACACCTTC
TRBJ2-4 few TRBV6-2/TRBV6-3 NA CASSYSREAKNIQYF TGTGCCAGCAGTTACTCCCGGGAGGCCAAAAACATTCAGTACTTC
TRBJ2-3 NA TRBV7-2 TRBD1 CASSDRTGSFSGTDTQYF TGTGCCAGCAGCGACCGGACAGGGAGTTTTAGTGGCACAGATACGCAGTATTTT
TRBJ2-3 few TRBV10-2 TRBD2 CASSDPLRGMASTDTQYF TGCGCCAGCAGTGATCCGTTGCGGGGGATGGCTAGCACAGATACGCAGTATTTT
TRBJ1-2 NA TRBV11-2 NA CASGEVAGTNYGYTF TGTGCCAGCGGAGAGGTCGCAGGGACTAACTATGGCTACACCTTC
TRBJ1-1 many TRBV5-1 NA CASSSGESTEAFF TGCGCCAGCAGCTCTGGGGAGAGCACTGAAGCTTTCTTT
TRBJ1-1 NA TRBV27 NA CASWGWGGILNTEAFF TGTGCCAGTTGGGGGTGGGGGGGGATCTTGAACACTGAAGCTTTCTTT
TRBJ2-1 many TRBV5-1 NA CASSSGTFSSYNEQFF TGCGCCAGCAGCTCCGGGACTTTCAGCTCCTACAATGAGCAGTTCTTC
TRBJ2-7 NA TRBV5-1 NA CASSLVQGPHEQYF TGCGCCAGCAGCTTGGTTCAGGGCCCTCACGAGCAGTACTTC
TRBJ2-1 few TRBV6-5 NA CASSPTGQPYNEQFF TGTGCCAGCAGTCCCACAGGGCAGCCCTACAATGAGCAGTTCTTC
TRBJ2-1 NA TRBV4-2 TRBD2 CASSHKTGGAYNEQFF TGTGCCAGCAGCCACAAGACGGGGGGGGCCTACAATGAGCAGTTCTTC
TRBJ2-1 few TRBV2 NA CASISTRDRTPNEQFF TGTGCCAGCATCTCTACCCGGGACCGGACGCCCAATGAGCAGTTCTTC
TRBJ2-1 NA TRBV7-8 NA CASSSLGGAGNEQFF TGTGCCAGCAGTTCCCTGGGCGGGGCAGGCAATGAGCAGTTCTTC
TRBJ1-1 NA TRBV7-9 NA CASSLDPSTEAFF TGTGCCAGCAGCTTAGACCCCAGCACAGAAGCTTTCTTT
TRBJ2-1 few TRBV7-9 NA CASSGGMLFF TGTGCCAGCAGTGGGGGGATGCTGTTCTTC
TRBJ1-4 few TRBV7-9 NA CASGTRSREKLFF TGTGCCAGCGGCACACGCTCCAGGGAAAAACTGTTTTTT
TRBJ2-2 few TRBV27 NA CASRSRGPGELFF TGTGCCAGCAGATCTAGGGGTCCCGGGGAGCTGTTTTTT
TRBJ1-5 few TRBV29-1 NA CSVVVQNNQPQHF TGCAGCGTTGTAGTGCAGAACAATCAGCCCCAGCATTTT
TRBJ2-3 NA TRBV6-4 NA CASSLLGTPTDTQYF TGTGCCAGCAGCTTACTTGGGACTCCCACAGATACGCAGTATTTT
TRBJ2-7 NA TRBV7-2 NA CASSQGRTSYEQYF TGTGCCAGCAGCCAGGGACGGACTTCCTACGAGCAGTACTTC
TRBJ1-4 NA TRBV7-2 TRBD1 CASSLGQGEEKLFF TGTGCCAGCAGCTTAGGGCAGGGGGAGGAAAAACTGTTTTTT
TRBJ1-1 few TRBV4-1 TRBD1 CASSPKTGGTEAFF TGCGCCAGCAGCCCTAAAACAGGGGGCACTGAAGCTTTCTTT